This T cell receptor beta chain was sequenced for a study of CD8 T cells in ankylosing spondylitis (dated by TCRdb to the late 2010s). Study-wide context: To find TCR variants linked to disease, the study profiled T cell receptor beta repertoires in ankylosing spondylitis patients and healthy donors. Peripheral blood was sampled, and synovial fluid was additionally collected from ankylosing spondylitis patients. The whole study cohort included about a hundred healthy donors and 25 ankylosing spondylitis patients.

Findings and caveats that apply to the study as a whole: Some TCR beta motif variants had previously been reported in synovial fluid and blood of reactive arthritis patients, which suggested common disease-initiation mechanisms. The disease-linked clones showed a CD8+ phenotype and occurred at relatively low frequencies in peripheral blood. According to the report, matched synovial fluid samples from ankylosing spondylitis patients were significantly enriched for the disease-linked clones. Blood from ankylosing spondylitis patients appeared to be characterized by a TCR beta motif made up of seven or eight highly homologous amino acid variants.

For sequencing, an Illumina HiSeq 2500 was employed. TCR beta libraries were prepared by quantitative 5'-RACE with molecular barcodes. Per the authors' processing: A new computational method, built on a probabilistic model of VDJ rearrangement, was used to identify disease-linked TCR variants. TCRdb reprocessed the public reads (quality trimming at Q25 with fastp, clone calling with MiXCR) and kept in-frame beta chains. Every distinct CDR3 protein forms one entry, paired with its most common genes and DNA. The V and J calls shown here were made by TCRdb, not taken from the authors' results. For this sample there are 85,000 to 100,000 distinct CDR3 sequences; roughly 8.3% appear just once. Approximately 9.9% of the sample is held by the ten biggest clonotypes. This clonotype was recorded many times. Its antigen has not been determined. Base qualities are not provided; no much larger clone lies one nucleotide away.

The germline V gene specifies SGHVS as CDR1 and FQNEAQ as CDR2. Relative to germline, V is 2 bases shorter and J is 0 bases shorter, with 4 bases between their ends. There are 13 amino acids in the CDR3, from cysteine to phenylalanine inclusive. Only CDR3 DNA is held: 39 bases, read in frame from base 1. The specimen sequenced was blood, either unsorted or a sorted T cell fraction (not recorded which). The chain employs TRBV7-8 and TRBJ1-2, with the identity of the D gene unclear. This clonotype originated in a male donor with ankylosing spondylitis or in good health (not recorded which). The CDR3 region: CASSLRPNYGYTF. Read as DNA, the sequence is TGTGCCAGCAGCTTAAGGCCTAACTATGGCTACACCTTC.